The 30 T cell receptor beta chains below all came from one sample that was sequenced in a study of blood T cell repertoires in COVID-19. This table comes from immunoSEQ multiplex PCR, and its TCRdb copy is limited to in-frame clones, with some not included. The sample shows fewer than 150,000 clones, more than 75% of them seen only once. The material sequenced was peripheral blood. The receptors here all came from a man aged 35-49 years with acute or convalescent COVID-19.

The CDR3 spells CASSPQGEFGTQYF. The CDR3 nucleotides read TGTGCCAGCAGTCCACAGGGGGAATTTGGGACCCAGTACTTC. The J gene is TRBJ2-5, the V gene TRBV28; the match to TRBD1 covers 8 bases. With 5 bases clipped from V and 7 bases from J, the junction kept 9 bases outside the gene matches. The CDR3 runs to 14 residues. The germline CDR1 and CDR2 sequences are MDHEN and SYDVKM. Supplemented by reference TRBV28 and TRBJ2-5, the full variable domain reads DVKVTQSSRYLVKRTGEKVFLECVQDMDHENMFWYRQDPGLGLRLIYFSYDVKMKEKGDIPEGYSVSREKKERFSLILESASTNQTSMYLCASSPQGEFGTQYFGPGTRLLVL.

This chain joins TRBV19 and TRBJ2-3, with D unclear. Trimming left V 2 bases short and J 2 bases short, with 14 bases between. The CDR3 sequence is 16 residues long. Germline V gene sequence: CDR1 LNHDA, CDR2 SQIVND (reference sequence). CDR3 in amino acids: CASSIRIRYPTDTQYF. DNA for the CDR3: TGTGCCAGTAGTATACGAATCCGGTATCCCACAGATACGCAGTATTTT.

This sequence joins TRBV9 and TRBJ2-3; 7 nucleotides line up with TRBD1. This CDR3 has 13 residues. Germline loops: CDR1 SGDLS, CDR2 YYNGEE. V was clipped by 2 bases and J by 4 bases; unmatched bases: 1. The CDR3 region has the DNA TGTGCCAGCAGCGTGACAGGGTCAGATACGCAGTATTTT. It codes for CASSVTGSDTQYF.

V gene TRBV7-2 combines with J gene TRBJ2-3; TRBD2 might be the D (5 bases). CDR3 length: 14 residues. The germline gives CDR1 SGHTA, CDR2 FQGNSA. V was trimmed by 5 bases and J by 0 bases, leaving 9 bases between them. The CDR3 spells CASSDGLSTDTQYF. For the CDR3, the DNA is TGTGCCAGCAGCGACGGACTCAGCACAGATACGCAGTATTTT.

The V call is TRBV6-1, the J call TRBJ2-3; 12 bases are a match to TRBD2. The trim removed 0 bases at V and 5 bases at J, leaving 6 bases unmatched. CDR3 length equals 17 residues. The germline CDR1 and CDR2 sequences are MNHNS and SASEGT. Here the CDR3 reads CASSEAALAGGLDTQYF. CDR3 in DNA: TGTGCCAGCAGTGAAGCAGCTCTAGCGGGGGGGTTAGATACGCAGTATTTT.

The chain combines TRBV5-4 with TRBJ2-1; TRBD1 matches at 7 bases. CDR3 length equals 15 residues. Germline CDR1 SGHNT, CDR2 YYREEE (reference sequence). After removal of 3 bases from V and 5 bases from J, the junction contained 8 bases not matched to a gene. The CDR3 DNA sequence: TGTGCCAGCAGCTCCCCGGGACAGCCCCACAATGAGCAGTTCTTC. Its protein product is CASSSPGQPHNEQFF. Supplemented by reference TRBV5-4 and TRBJ2-1, the full variable domain reads ETGVTQSPTHLIKTRGQQVTLRCSSQSGHNTVSWYQQALGQGPQFIFQYYREEENGRGNFPPRFSGLQFPNYSSELNVNALELDDSALYLCASSSPGQPHNEQFFGPGTRLTVL.

The chain uses TRBV18 and TRBJ2-3, with 11 nucleotides matching TRBD2. With V trimmed by 4 bases and J by 4 bases, 7 bases remained unmatched. The CDR3 is 16 residues long. The germline CDR1 and CDR2 sequences are KGHSH and LQKENI. The CDR3 sequence is CASSLRLAGSSDTQYF. In DNA, the CDR3 is TGTGCCAGCTCACTACGACTAGCGGGGAGCTCAGATACGCAGTATTTT.

This clone was seen a few times. The chain recombines TRBV3-1 (or the pseudogene TRBV3-2) with TRBJ1-4; D perhaps matches TRBD1 (5 bases). The length of the CDR3 is 15 residues. The ends were cut back, 0 bases at V and 5 bases at J, with 10 bases in the middle. CDR1 and CDR2 from the germline V gene are LGHDT and YNNKEL (reference sequence). The CDR3 loop is CASSQERQRNEKLFF. CDR3 coding DNA: TGTGCCAGCAGCCAAGAGAGACAGAGAAATGAAAAACTGTTTTTT.

The table lists this clone with a count of one. The V and J genes are TRBV14 and TRBJ2-1, with 11 positions matching TRBD1. V was pared by 8 bases and J by 7 bases, with 7 bases of the junction left unmatched. In germline, CDR1 is SGHDN, CDR2 FVKESK. The CDR3 is 14 amino acids. This CDR3 is CASHGQGAFNEQFF. The CDR3 DNA follows: TGTGCCAGCCATGGACAGGGGGCGTTTAATGAGCAGTTCTTC.

The rearrangement uses TRBV7-3 and TRBJ2-5; D is possibly TRBD2 (6 bases). The CDR3 runs 14 residues. Trimming cost V 2 bases and J 5 bases, with 12 bases left between them. Germline loops: CDR1 SGHTA, CDR2 FQGTGA. The CDR3: CASSLLGGRETQYF. The CDR3 DNA reads as TGTGCCAGCAGCTTACTCGGGGGTCGGGAGACCCAGTACTTC.

This clone showed up just a few times. The rearrangement uses TRBV19 and TRBJ1-1; D possibly corresponds to TRBD1 (5 bases). V lost 6 bases, J lost 2 bases, and 7 bases lay in between. The length of the CDR3 is 12 residues. CDR1 LNHDA and CDR2 SQIVND come from the germline V gene (reference sequence). The CDR3 sequence is CASRTGNTEAFF. The CDR3 bases are TGTGCCAGTAGAACAGGCAACACTGAAGCTTTCTTT.

The chain links TRBV7-2 to TRBJ2-3; the D gene is possibly TRBD1 (6 bases). This CDR3 comprises 15 residues. The V end lost 4 bases, the J end lost 1 base, and 12 bases lay between the germline ends. In germline, CDR1 is SGHTA, CDR2 FQGNSA. CDR3 coding DNA: TGTGCCAGCAGCTACGTTACAGGGCGCACAGATACGCAGTATTTT. Encoded protein: CASSYVTGRTDTQYF.

The rearrangement uses TRBV12-5 and TRBJ1-1, with 7 bases fitting TRBD1. The CDR3 extends over 14 amino acids. Germline CDR1 and CDR2: LGHNT and FRNRAP. V dropped 7 bases and J dropped 3; count of bases not matched to a gene: 8. CDR3 protein: CASAPDRPDTEAFF. The CDR3 coding sequence is TGTGCTAGTGCTCCGGACAGGCCTGACACTGAAGCTTTCTTT.

The genes are TRBV6-5 and TRBJ2-2; D uncertain. Germline CDR1 and CDR2: MNHEY and SVGAGI. This CDR3 contains 14 residues. The V gene lost 2 bases and the J gene lost 2 bases, with 6 bases spanning the gap. The CDR3: CASSYGHNTGELFF. The CDR3 DNA is TGTGCCAGCAGTTACGGCCATAACACCGGGGAGCTGTTTTTT.

This clone was found once. The rearrangement joins TRBV15 to TRBJ2-4; TRBD2 might be the D (6 bases). CDR1 is LNHNV, CDR2 YYDKDF, per germline (reference sequence). The CDR3 runs to 15 residues. V lost 0 bases and J 2 bases, leaving 8 bases between the germline ends. The CDR3 DNA reads TGTGCCACCAGCAGAGATCGGGGGACCAAAAACATTCAGTACTTC. Protein: CATSRDRGTKNIQYF.

The chain has TRBV4-1 and TRBJ2-3; TRBD1 might be the D (6 bases). The V gene lost 4 bases and the J gene lost 0 bases, with 11 bases spanning the gap. The germline gives CDR1 MGHRA, CDR2 YSYEKL. This CDR3 is 15 amino acids long. CDR3 amino acids: CASSLGQGSTDTQYF. The CDR3 DNA sequence: TGCGCCAGCAGCCTGGGGCAGGGGAGCACAGATACGCAGTATTTT.

This clone was seen just once. The rearrangement links TRBV7-9 to TRBJ1-1; the match to TRBD1 covers 8 bases. Germline values: CDR1 SEHNR, CDR2 FQNEAQ (reference sequence). The CDR3 covers 15 residues. V lost 5 bases and J lost 2; bases outside the gene matches: 7. The CDR3 coding sequence is TGTGCCAGCAGCCCCATAGGACAGGGTAACACTGAAGCTTTCTTT. This sequence encodes CASSPIGQGNTEAFF.

This sequence joins TRBV5-3 and TRBJ2-7, with 9 nucleotides matching TRBD1. TRBV5-3 is an ORF, with its function uncertain. With V trimmed by 4 bases and J by 5 bases, 7 bases remained unmatched. The CDR3 sequence is 14 residues long. Here the CDR3 reads CARSPGTGTDEQYF. CDR3 in DNA: TGTGCCAGAAGCCCTGGGACAGGGACCGACGAGCAGTACTTC.

This clone was counted once. This chain's CDR3 is CASLLRTSGGESYEQYF. In DNA form, the CDR3 reads TGTGCCAGCCTTCTTCGGACTAGCGGGGGGGAATCCTACGAGCAGTACTTC. This chain uses TRBV7-9 with TRBJ2-7; 15 bases match TRBD2. Trimming removed 8 bases from V and 1 base from J; junction bases left unmatched: 9. This CDR3 contains 17 residues. CDR1 is SEHNR, CDR2 FQNEAQ, per germline (reference sequence).

This clone turned up a few times. The gene calls are TRBV4-1 and TRBJ1-5; 10 nucleotides agree with TRBD1. Germline V gene data show CDR1 as MGHRA and CDR2 as YSYEKL. Trimming removed 2 bases from V and 7 bases from J; junction bases left unmatched: 5. The CDR3 is 15 amino acids. In DNA, the CDR3 is TGCGCCAGCAGCCAATGGACAGGGGGAGGACAGCCCCAGCATTTT. Protein sequence: CASSQWTGGGQPQHF.

This chain links TRBV11-2 with TRBJ2-1; maybe TRBD2 (5 bases). The CDR3 length is 14 residues. CDR1 is SGHAT and CDR2 is FQNNGV in the germline V gene. The ends were cut back, 0 bases at V and 9 bases at J, with 12 bases in the middle. CDR3 in DNA: TGTGCCAGCAGCTTAGATTCTATTCTAGCTGAGCAGTTCTTC. Amino acids: CASSLDSILAEQFF.

The chain is built from TRBV4-3 and TRBJ2-1, with 9 bases lining up with TRBD2. Losses at the gene ends were 0 bases for V and 7 bases for J; bases not matched to a gene: 7. The CDR3 spans 16 residues. CDR1 is LGHNA, CDR2 YSLEER, per germline. The CDR3 loop is CASSQDKAGGLNEQFF. CDR3 coding DNA: TGCGCCAGCAGCCAAGATAAAGCGGGGGGCTTAAATGAGCAGTTCTTC.

The V gene is TRBV4-1, the J gene TRBJ2-3; D is perhaps TRBD1 (6 bases). The CDR3 is 14 amino acids. V lost 6 bases to trimming and J lost 5 bases, with 15 bases between them. The germline V gene encodes CDR1 MGHRA and CDR2 YSYEKL. The CDR3 spells CASSWGHGRDTQYF. CDR3 nucleotide sequence: TGCGCCAGCAGTTGGGGACACGGTAGAGATACGCAGTATTTT.

This chain uses TRBV28 with TRBJ2-1; 13 nucleotides align to TRBD2. In germline, CDR1 is MDHEN, CDR2 SYDVKM. This CDR3 has 16 residues. With V trimmed by 0 bases and J by 6 bases, 2 bases remained unmatched. The CDR3 loop is CASSLWTSGGTNEQFF. In nucleotides, the CDR3 is TGTGCCAGCAGTTTATGGACTAGCGGGGGGACCAATGAGCAGTTCTTC.

V gene TRBV4-1 combines with J gene TRBJ1-4; no definite D call. The germline gives CDR1 MGHRA, CDR2 YSYEKL. CDR3 length: 14 residues. Trimming cost V 1 base and J 3 bases, with 6 bases left between them. DNA of the CDR3: TGCGCCAGCAGCCAAGTATCAGCTAATGAAAAACTGTTTTTT. Protein sequence: CASSQVSANEKLFF.

This clone was counted between two and nine times. The chain employs TRBV7-2 and TRBJ2-7; the match to TRBD1 covers 10 bases. The J segment lost 2 bases and the V segment lost 5 bases, leaving 6 bases of the junction unmatched. Per the germline V gene, CDR1 is SGHTA and CDR2 is FQGNSA. CDR3 size: 15 residues. CDR3 in amino acids: CASSPTGTGAYEQYF. CDR3 in DNA: TGTGCCAGCAGCCCCACTGGGACAGGGGCCTACGAGCAGTACTTC.

The V and J genes are TRBV24-1 and TRBJ2-5; TRBD2 might be the D (6 bases). V was shortened by 0 bases and J by 5 bases, with 9 bases between the two germline ends. Germline loops: CDR1 KGHDR, CDR2 SFDVKD. CDR3 length equals 14 residues. This chain's CDR3 is CATSDLNSGETQYF. In DNA form, the CDR3 reads TGTGCCACCAGTGATTTGAACAGCGGGGAGACCCAGTACTTC.

The chain combines TRBV3-1 (or the pseudogene TRBV3-2) with TRBJ1-1; no definite D call. Trimming pared 3 bases from V and 4 bases from J, leaving 12 bases between. The germline CDR1 and CDR2 sequences are LGHDT and YNNKEL (reference sequence). The CDR3 is made up of 14 amino acids. The CDR3 sequence is CASSHSTGATEAFF. CDR3 nucleotide sequence: TGTGCCAGCAGCCACTCTACGGGAGCCACTGAAGCTTTCTTT.

J is TRBJ1-4 and V is TRBV20-1; D gene uncertain. V gave up 2 bases and J gave up 11 bases, with 9 bases separating them. From germline, CDR1 is DFQATT and CDR2 SNEGSKA (reference sequence). The CDR3 length is 11 residues. CDR3 in amino acids: CSARLPGKLFF. Written as DNA, the CDR3 is TGCAGTGCTAGACTCCCGGGGAAACTGTTTTTT.

Only one count was recorded for this clone. This chain joins TRBV6-5 and TRBJ2-1; 8 nucleotides match TRBD1. Losses at the gene ends were 2 bases for V and 8 bases for J; bases not matched to a gene: 8. This CDR3 region has 15 residues. CDR1 is MNHEY and CDR2 is SVGAGI in the germline V gene. The CDR3 region has the DNA TGTGCCAGCAGTTACCAGGGGGCGTCTTACGATGAGCAGTTCTTC. It translates to CASSYQGASYDEQFF.